Shown below are 4 T cell receptor beta chains from a single sample sequenced in a study of cytomegalovirus exposure and HLA in healthy donors listed by TCRdb under 2017. Receptor libraries were prepared by the immunoSEQ multiplex PCR assay. For the multiplex PCR, a mixture combining 60 forward primers for TCR Vbeta segments and 13 reverse primers for TCR Jbeta segments was used. Sourced from immuneACCESS, this table was stored by TCRdb with only in-frame sequences that have V and J called. A share of the clones is absent; for the studies checked, an unresolved V gene accounts for under half, and the remainder has no known explanation. The sample table holds about 160,000 clones, of which 75% to 90% were seen once. The ten largest clones take up roughly 0.99% of the sample. Sequencing was carried out using PBMCs. The receptors were gathered from a girl aged 2 to 10 in good health and CMV-seropositive.

V and J are TRBV6-1 and TRBJ2-7, with 8 positions matching TRBD1. This CDR3 is 15 amino acids long. Germline V gives CDR1 MNHNS, CDR2 SASEGT. V lost 1 base to trimming and J lost 5 bases; unmatched junction nucleotides: 7. This CDR3 is CASSEDPRGLDEQYF. CDR3 sequence (DNA): TGTGCCAGCAGTGAAGACCCCAGGGGGCTGGACGAGCAGTACTTC.

This clone was counted only a few times. The chain links TRBV10-3 to TRBJ2-6; D unclear. The CDR3 totals 17 residues. V shed 6 bases and J shed 0 bases, with 15 bases lying between them. Germline CDR1 ENHRY, CDR2 SYGVKD. DNA for the CDR3: TGTGCCATCAGGAAGTTGGGCAGTCGCTCTGGGGCCAACGTCCTGACTTTC. Residues: CAIRKLGSRSGANVLTF.

The V and J genes are TRBV14 and TRBJ1-1; D remains ambiguous. Germline CDR1 is SGHDN and CDR2 is FVKESK. V was trimmed by 1 base and J by 3 bases, leaving 9 bases between them. The CDR3 runs 14 residues. For the CDR3, the DNA is TGTGCCAGCAGCCAAGGCGCAGGCGACACTGAAGCTTTCTTT. Translating it yields CASSQGAGDTEAFF.

CDR3 DNA sequence: TGCGCCAGCAGCCAAGTACCTAGCGGGTACTACGAGCAGTACTTC. It yields the protein CASSQVPSGYYEQYF. The V and J genes are TRBV4-1 and TRBJ2-7; TRBD2 agrees at 8 bases. The CDR3 is 15 amino acids. Trimming cost V 1 base and J 3 bases; bases outside gene matches: 5. From germline, CDR1 is MGHRA and CDR2 YSYEKL.